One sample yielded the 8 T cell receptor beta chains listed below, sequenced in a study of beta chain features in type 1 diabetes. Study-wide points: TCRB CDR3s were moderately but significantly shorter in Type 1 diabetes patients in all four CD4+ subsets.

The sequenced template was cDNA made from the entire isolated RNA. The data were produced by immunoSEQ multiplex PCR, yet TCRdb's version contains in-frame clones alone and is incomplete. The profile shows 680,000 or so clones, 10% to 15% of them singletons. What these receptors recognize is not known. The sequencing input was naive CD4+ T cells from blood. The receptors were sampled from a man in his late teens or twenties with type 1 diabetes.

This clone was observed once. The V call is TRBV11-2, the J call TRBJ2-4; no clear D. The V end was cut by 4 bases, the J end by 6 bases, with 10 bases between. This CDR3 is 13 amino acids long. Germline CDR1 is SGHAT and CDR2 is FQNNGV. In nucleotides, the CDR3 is TGTGCCAGCAGCTCCCCGGTCATAAACATTCAGTACTTC. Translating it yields CASSSPVINIQYF.

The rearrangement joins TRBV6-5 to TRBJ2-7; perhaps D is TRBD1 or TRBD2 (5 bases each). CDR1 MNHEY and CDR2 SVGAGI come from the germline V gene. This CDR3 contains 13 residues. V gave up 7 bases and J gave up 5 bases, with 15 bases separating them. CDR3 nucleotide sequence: TGTGCCAGCATCGACCCTCAGGGAGACGAGCAGTACTTC. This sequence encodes CASIDPQGDEQYF.

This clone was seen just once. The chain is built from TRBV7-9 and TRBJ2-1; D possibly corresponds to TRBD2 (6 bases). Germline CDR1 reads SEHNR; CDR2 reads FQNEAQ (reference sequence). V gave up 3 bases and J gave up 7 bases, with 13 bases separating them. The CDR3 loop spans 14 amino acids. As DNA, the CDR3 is TGTGCCAGCAGCTTCGGACTATCTTGGAATGAGCAGTTCTTC. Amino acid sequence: CASSFGLSWNEQFF.

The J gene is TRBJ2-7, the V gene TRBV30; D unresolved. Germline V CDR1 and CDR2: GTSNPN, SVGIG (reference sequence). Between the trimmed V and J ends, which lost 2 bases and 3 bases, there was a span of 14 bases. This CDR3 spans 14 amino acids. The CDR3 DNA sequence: TGTGCCTGGAGTAAGTTGGTAGGTGGCTACGAGCAGTACTTC. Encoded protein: CAWSKLVGGYEQYF. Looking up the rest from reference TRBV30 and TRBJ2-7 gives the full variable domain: SQTIHQWPATLVQPVGSPLSLECTVEGTSNPNLYWYRQAAGRGLQLLFYSVGIGQISSEVPQNLSASRPQDRQFILSSKKLLLSDSGFYLCAWSKLVGGYEQYFGPGTRLTVT.

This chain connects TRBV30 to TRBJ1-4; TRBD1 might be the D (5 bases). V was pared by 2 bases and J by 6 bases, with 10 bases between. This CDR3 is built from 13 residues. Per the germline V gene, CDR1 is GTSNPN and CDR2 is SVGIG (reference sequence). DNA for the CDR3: TGTGCCTGGAGTACGCAGGGAGATGAAAAACTGTTTTTT. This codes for CAWSTQGDEKLFF.

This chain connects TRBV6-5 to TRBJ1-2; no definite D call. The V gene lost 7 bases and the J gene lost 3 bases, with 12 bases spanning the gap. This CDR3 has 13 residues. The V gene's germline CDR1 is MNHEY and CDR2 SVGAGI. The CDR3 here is CASIGPGYYGYTF. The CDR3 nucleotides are TGTGCCAGCATTGGCCCGGGATACTATGGCTACACCTTC.

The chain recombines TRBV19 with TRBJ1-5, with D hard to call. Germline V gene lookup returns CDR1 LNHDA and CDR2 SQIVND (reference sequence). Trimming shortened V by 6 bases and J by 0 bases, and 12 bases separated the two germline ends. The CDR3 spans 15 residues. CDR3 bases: TGTGCCAGTAGACTTACCACTTATAGCAATCAGCCCCAGCATTTT. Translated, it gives CASRLTTYSNQPQHF. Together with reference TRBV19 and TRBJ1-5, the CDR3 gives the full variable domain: DGGITQSPKYLFRKEGQNVTLSCEQNLNHDAMYWYRQDPGQGLRLIYYSQIVNDFQKGDIAEGYSVSREKKESFPLTVTSAQKNPTAFYLCASRLTTYSNQPQHFGDGTRLSIL.

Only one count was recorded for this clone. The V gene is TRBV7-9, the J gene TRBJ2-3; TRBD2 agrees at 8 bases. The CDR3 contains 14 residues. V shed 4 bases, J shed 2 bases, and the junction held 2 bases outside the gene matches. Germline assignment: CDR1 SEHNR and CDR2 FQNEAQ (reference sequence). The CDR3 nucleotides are TGTGCCAGCAGCTCGGGAGGGGACACAGATACGCAGTATTTT. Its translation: CASSSGGDTDTQYF.